Below, one T cell receptor beta chain is given with its context. Its antigen is undetermined. The table came from immunoSEQ multiplex PCR; TCRdb's copy has only in-frame clones and leaves some out. The table includes around 2,000,000 clones, under 95% detected once. These data are taken from a study of shared clonotypes between healthy human individuals. Study-wide results and caveats: Sampling covered nothing but blood. Tissue TCR repertoires likely differ from those found in blood. The sharing of 5% to 5.5% of naive CD4 clonotypes was seen across a handful of donors.

CD8 cells regarded as naive lacked CD45RO, were positively chosen for CCR7, and omitted terminally differentiated effector memory CD45RA+ cells. Germline V gene data show CDR1 as SGHVS and CDR2 as FQNEAQ. CDR3 length: 15 residues. V lost 5 bases and J lost 6, with 17 bases in between. The receptor was isolated from a young man in good health. Some clones in this sample may be carry-over from other donors' samples. Sequencing was done on a sample of naive CD8+ T cells from PBMCs. The V gene is TRBV7-8, the J gene TRBJ2-1; perhaps TRBD1 as D (5 bases). CDR3 in amino acids: CASSHGHQRANEQFF. In nucleotides, the CDR3 is TGTGCCAGCAGCCATGGACACCAAAGGGCCAATGAGCAGTTCTTC. The entire variable domain, with the rest obtained from reference TRBV7-8 and TRBJ2-1, is as follows: GAGVSQSPRYKVAKRGQDVALRCDPISGHVSLFWYQQALGQGPEFLTYFQNEAQLDKSGLPSDRFFAERPEGSVSTLKIQRTQQEDSAVYLCASSHGHQRANEQFFGPGTRLTVL.